This record looks at one T cell receptor beta chain sequence and its context. The antigen is not known. Genomic DNA constituted the template upon which TCR beta VDJ and CDR3 profiling was performed. TCRdb re-analysed the reads in MiXCR, keeping a single row per CDR3 protein. The sample carries 150,000 to 200,000 distinct CDR3 sequences, approximately 40% recorded once. This entry is derived from a study of CD8+CD57+ T cells in acquired aplastic anemia. Study context: Isolated CD4+ and CD8+ cells, once sorted, yielded DNA averaging roughly 3.4 ug. Where healthy donors were concerned, CD4+ cells averaged about 11 million reads. Findings and caveats of the study: A set of approximately 30 CD8+ CDR3 sequences was shared between patients and controls, and these sequences appeared highly expressed in patients. Patients and healthy controls showed no significant CD8+ Simpson's diversity difference.

Trimming removed 5 bases from V and 2 bases from J; junction bases left unmatched: 5. Germline V gene lookup returns CDR1 LNHDA and CDR2 SQIVND (reference sequence). The CDR3 runs to 15 residues. This chain joins TRBV19 and TRBJ2-7; TRBD2 agrees at 11 bases. The material sequenced was sorted CD4+, CD8+, or CD8+CD57+ T cells (not recorded which) from PBMCs. This receptor was identified in a human donor in good health. The CDR3 coding sequence is TGTGCCAGTAGTCCTACTAGCGGGAGAACCTACGAGCAGTACTTC. As protein: CASSPTSGRTYEQYF.